This entry lists 23 T cell receptor beta chains sequenced from one sample in a study of OX40 agonist ivuxolimab in advanced cancers. The method was immunoSEQ multiplex PCR; TCRdb's version includes in-frame clones alone and lacks a portion of them. Of tens of thousands of clones in the sample, 85% to 90% were seen once. Sample: CD4+ or CD8+ T cells sorted from blood, taken in a trial of the OX40 agonist ivuxolimab. These receptors came from an adult with an advanced solid tumor such as melanoma, head and neck, liver or kidney cancer.

The rearrangement joins TRBV13 to TRBJ2-3; 13 bases agree with TRBD2. After removal of 5 bases from V and 2 bases from J, the junction contained 7 bases not matched to a gene. Germline CDR1 is PRHDT and CDR2 is FYEKMQ (reference sequence). The CDR3 sequence is 17 residues long. CDR3 residues: CASSADGTSGTTDTQYF. In nucleotides, the CDR3 is TGTGCCAGCAGCGCAGATGGGACTAGCGGGACCACAGATACGCAGTATTTT.

The rearrangement uses TRBV5-4 and TRBJ1-2, with 7 bases identical to TRBD1. The germline V gene encodes CDR1 SGHNT and CDR2 YYREEE (reference sequence). The CDR3 is 16 amino acids. Unmatched junction bases numbered 16, after V lost 3 bases and J lost 8 bases. CDR3 sequence reads: CASSSQGGRGARGYTF. CDR3 bases: TGTGCCAGCAGCTCTCAGGGCGGCAGGGGGGCGAGGGGCTACACCTTC.

V and J are TRBV5-1 and TRBJ2-7; D is uncertain. Trimming took 4 bases from V and 7 from J, leaving 18 bases between them. CDR1 is SGHRS, CDR2 YFSETQ, per germline. This CDR3 is 14 amino acids long. This chain's CDR3 is CASSVLTVAQEQYF. Here the CDR3 DNA reads TGCGCCAGCAGCGTGCTCACCGTTGCGCAAGAGCAGTACTTC.

The chain joins TRBV5-4 to TRBJ2-5; no firm D call. V lost 0 bases and J 1 base, leaving 1 base between the germline ends. Germline V gives CDR1 SGHNT, CDR2 YYREEE (reference sequence). The CDR3 runs to 12 residues. CDR3 coding DNA: TGTGCCAGCAGCTTGGTCCAAGAGACCCAGTACTTC. This gives the protein CASSLVQETQYF.

This clone was found once. The chain has TRBV10-3 and TRBJ2-1; 7 nucleotides agree with TRBD1. CDR1 ENHRY and CDR2 SYGVKD come from the germline V gene. Trimming at V came to 8 bases and at J to 5 bases, leaving 6 bases not matched to a gene. CDR3 size: 13 residues. Here the CDR3 DNA reads TGTGCCATCTCCATGACAGGGAACAATGAGCAGTTCTTC. Its protein is CAISMTGNNEQFF.

The rearrangement joins TRBV28 to TRBJ2-1; TRBD2 aligns across 11 bases. After removal of 4 bases from V and 9 bases from J, the junction contained 11 bases not matched to a gene. The CDR3 is made up of 16 amino acids. CDR1 MDHEN and CDR2 SYDVKM come from the germline V gene. This chain's CDR3 is CASSSPQGLAASEQFF. The CDR3 DNA reads TGTGCCAGCAGTTCCCCCCAGGGACTAGCGGCTAGTGAGCAGTTCTTC.

This clone was observed a few times. The chain joins TRBV9 to TRBJ2-7, with D hard to call. The V end lost 2 bases, the J end lost 3 bases, and 9 bases lay between the germline ends. The CDR3 totals 13 residues. Germline CDR1 SGDLS, CDR2 YYNGEE. CDR3 sequence reads: CASSVTGDYEQYF. CDR3 DNA: TGTGCCAGCAGCGTTACGGGCGACTACGAGCAGTACTTC. The full variable domain, its missing parts supplied by reference TRBV9 and TRBJ2-7, is DSGVTQTPKHLITATGQRVTLRCSPRSGDLSVYWYQQSLDQGLQFLIQYYNGEERAKGNILERFSAQQFPDLHSELNLSSLELGDSALYFCASSVTGDYEQYFGPGTRLTVT.

This clone appeared once. The gene calls are TRBV6-5 and TRBJ1-2; weak D call: TRBD1 (6 bases). V was cut by 2 bases and J by 11 bases, with 12 bases left in between. This CDR3 spans 12 amino acids. The V gene's germline CDR1 is MNHEY and CDR2 SVGAGI. CDR3 in DNA: TGTGCCAGCAGTTACCGAGGGGGGCTATACACCTTC. This sequence encodes CASSYRGGLYTF.

This chain uses TRBV10-3 with TRBJ2-7; either TRBD1 or TRBD2 may fit D (5 bases each). Germline V gene data show CDR1 as ENHRY and CDR2 as SYGVKD. The V end lost 4 bases, the J end lost 4 bases, and 14 bases lay between the germline ends. The CDR3 contains 14 residues. DNA for the CDR3: TGTGCCATCAGTGGGACCGGGACCACTTACGAGCAGTACTTC. Protein product: CAISGTGTTYEQYF.

V gene TRBV5-1 combines with J gene TRBJ2-5, with 7 bases that match TRBD2. The germline V gene has CDR1 SGHRS and CDR2 YFSETQ. CDR3 size: 15 residues. V shed 5 bases and J 2 bases; nucleotides not matched to a gene: 9. The CDR3 bases are TGCGCCAGCAGACCTTTCCCTAGCGGACAAGAGACCCAGTACTTC. Residues: CASRPFPSGQETQYF.

This chain uses TRBV30 with TRBJ1-5, with D perhaps matching TRBD1 (6 bases). V lost 3 bases and J lost 6, with 9 bases in between. Germline V lookup: CDR1 GTSNPN, CDR2 SVGIG (reference sequence). There are 12 residues in the CDR3. This CDR3 is CAWSLGGQPQHF. CDR3 DNA: TGTGCCTGGAGCCTAGGGGGTCAGCCCCAGCATTTT.

The V call is TRBV11-2, the J call TRBJ2-1; D could derive from TRBD1 or TRBD2 (5 bases each). Germline V CDR1 and CDR2: SGHAT, FQNNGV. The CDR3 has 14 amino acids. The V end lost 7 bases, the J end lost 5 bases, and 15 bases lay between the germline ends. The CDR3 here is CASNTGTPNNEQFF. The CDR3, as DNA: TGTGCCAGCAACACGGGGACCCCAAACAATGAGCAGTTCTTC.

The chain couples TRBV28 to TRBJ2-7; TRBD1 might be the D (5 bases). Germline V gives CDR1 MDHEN, CDR2 SYDVKM. Trimming cost V 7 bases and J 7 bases, with 17 bases left between them. The CDR3 has 13 amino acids. The CDR3 sequence: CASIETGAREQYF. CDR3 in DNA: TGTGCCAGCATTGAGACTGGGGCCCGGGAGCAGTACTTC. Complete variable domain (other parts from reference TRBV28 and TRBJ2-7): DVKVTQSSRYLVKRTGEKVFLECVQDMDHENMFWYRQDPGLGLRLIYFSYDVKMKEKGDIPEGYSVSREKKERFSLILESASTNQTSMYLCASIETGAREQYFGPGTRLTVT.

The chain links TRBV19 to TRBJ2-3; D may be TRBD2 (5 bases). V lost 5 bases and J 2 bases, leaving 8 bases between the germline ends. The CDR3 extends over 13 amino acids. From germline, CDR1 is LNHDA and CDR2 SQIVND (reference sequence). The CDR3, as DNA: TGTGCCAGTAGTCCGGGGTTCACAGATACGCAGTATTTT. This translates into CASSPGFTDTQYF. The variable domain in full, completed from reference TRBV19 and TRBJ2-3, reads DGGITQSPKYLFRKEGQNVTLSCEQNLNHDAMYWYRQDPGQGLRLIYYSQIVNDFQKGDIAEGYSVSREKKESFPLTVTSAQKNPTAFYLCASSPGFTDTQYFGPGTRLTVL.

The chain uses TRBV30 and TRBJ2-1; the D gene is possibly TRBD2 (5 bases). Germline values: CDR1 GTSNPN, CDR2 SVGIG (reference sequence). The CDR3 consists of 14 residues. Trimming shortened V by 6 bases and J by 8 bases, and 20 bases separated the two germline ends. CDR3 sequence: CACIPSLARHEQFF. The CDR3 DNA reads TGTGCCTGTATCCCCAGTCTAGCTCGGCATGAGCAGTTCTTC.

This rearrangement joins TRBV11-2 to TRBJ2-1, with 8 bases matching TRBD2. V shed 5 bases, J shed 2 bases, and the junction held 5 bases outside the gene matches. The CDR3 length is 15 residues. Germline assignment: CDR1 SGHAT and CDR2 FQNNGV. The CDR3 is CASSMERGPYNEQFF. CDR3 DNA sequence: TGTGCCAGCAGCATGGAGCGGGGGCCCTACAATGAGCAGTTCTTC.

The V call is TRBV6-6, the J call TRBJ2-7; D possibly corresponds to TRBD2 (6 bases). CDR1 MNHNY and CDR2 SVGAGI come from the germline V gene (reference sequence). The V end lost 7 bases, the J end lost 0 bases, and 16 bases lay between the germline ends. The CDR3 is 15 residues long. The CDR3 sequence is CASKLRVDYSYEQYF. The CDR3 DNA is TGTGCCAGCAAGCTCAGGGTGGACTACTCCTACGAGCAGTACTTC.

The J gene is TRBJ1-4, the V gene TRBV6-1; TRBD1 agrees at 7 bases. Germline V gives CDR1 MNHNS, CDR2 SASEGT. The CDR3 totals 15 residues. The trim removed 1 base at V and 10 bases at J, leaving 9 bases unmatched. CDR3 in DNA: TGTGCCAGCAGTGAAGTACAGGGGAGATTGACAAAACTGTTTTTT. Its protein product is CASSEVQGRLTKLFF.

This clone was counted a single time. The chain employs TRBV7-2 and TRBJ1-1; perhaps TRBD1 as D (6 bases). Trimming removed 5 bases from V and 6 bases from J, with 16 bases in between. This CDR3 comprises 14 residues. Germline loops: CDR1 SGHTA, CDR2 FQGNSA. CDR3 in DNA: TGTGCCAGCAGCCATCGGACAGTGCCCCCTGAAGCTTTCTTT. Translated, it gives CASSHRTVPPEAFF.

The V and J genes are TRBV18 and TRBJ2-7; 10 nucleotides match TRBD1. Looked up from germline, CDR1 is KGHSH and CDR2 is LQKENI. J gave up 3 bases and V 4 bases, and 0 bases lay outside the gene matches. CDR3 length: 13 residues. CDR3 loop: CASSRDRGYEQYF. CDR3 nucleotides: TGTGCCAGCTCACGGGACAGGGGCTACGAGCAGTACTTC.

The V and J genes are TRBV5-1 and TRBJ2-5; D gene unclear. The V gene's germline CDR1 is SGHRS and CDR2 YFSETQ. CDR3 length: 14 amino acids. With 2 bases removed from V and 2 bases from J, the gap between germline ends came to 10 bases. The CDR3 region has the DNA TGCGCCAGCAGCTTATCACCGGTACAAGAGACCCAGTACTTC. Protein product: CASSLSPVQETQYF. The whole variable domain, filled in from reference TRBV5-1 and TRBJ2-5, reads KAGVTQTPRYLIKTRGQQVTLSCSPISGHRSVSWYQQTPGQGLQFLFEYFSETQRNKGNFPGRFSGRQFSNSRSEMNVSTLELGDSALYLCASSLSPVQETQYFGPGTRLLVL.

This clone occurred once. V usage is TRBV6-5 and J usage is TRBJ2-1; TRBD2 matches at 9 bases. V dropped 4 bases and J dropped 10; count of bases not matched to a gene: 8. The CDR3 loop spans 14 amino acids. In germline, CDR1 is MNHEY, CDR2 SVGAGI. This chain's CDR3 is CASSSLAGVQEQFF. In DNA form, the CDR3 reads TGTGCCAGCAGTTCATTAGCGGGAGTACAGGAGCAGTTCTTC.

The chain uses TRBV11-2 and TRBJ1-1; perhaps TRBD1 as D (6 bases). This CDR3 region has 14 residues. Germline V CDR1 and CDR2: SGHAT, FQNNGV. The V end lost 5 bases, the J end lost 3 bases, and 13 bases lay between the germline ends. The CDR3 DNA reads as TGTGCCAGCAGCCGGGGGCGGGGGTACACTGAAGCTTTCTTT. This encodes CASSRGRGYTEAFF.